What follows are 23 T cell receptor beta chains derived from one specimen sequenced in a study of T cells in Graves' hyperthyroidism and ophthalmopathy. Template material for amplifying TCR beta CDR3 regions consisted of RNA transcripts. The primer set for the first-round RT-PCR of the TCR CDR3 was HTBI. TCRdb re-called the multiplex PCR reads through MiXCR, storing one row per CDR3 protein. The sample lists under 650,000 distinct CDR3 sequences, about 16% occurring once. The material sequenced was blood. The source of these receptors is a woman aged 25 to 39 with Graves' hyperthyroidism.

The sample holds many counts of this clonotype. This sequence joins TRBV2 and TRBJ2-1; D is uncertain. V was shortened by 5 bases and J by 4 bases, with 12 bases between the two germline ends. The germline CDR1 and CDR2 sequences are SNHLY and FYNNEI. CDR3 size: 14 residues. The CDR3 region has the DNA TGTGCCAGCAGTCCCTCCTGGGTTTACAATGAGCAGTTCTTC. The encoded protein is CASSPSWVYNEQFF. Variable domain in full (rest from reference TRBV2 and TRBJ2-1): EPEVTQTPSHQVTQMGQEVILRCVPISNHLYFYWYRQILGQKVEFLVSFYNNEISEKSEIFDDQFSVERPDGSNFTLKIRSTKLEDSAMYFCASSPSWVYNEQFFGPGTRLTVL.

This clonotype was seen ten or more times. The chain couples TRBV29-1 to TRBJ2-5, with D possibly being TRBD1 (7 bases). The CDR3 is 14 amino acids. V was clipped by 3 bases and J by 1 base, with 12 bases between them. In germline, CDR1 is SQVTM, CDR2 ANQGSEA. Here the CDR3 reads CSVETRDSQETQYF. The CDR3 nucleotides are TGCAGCGTTGAGACGCGGGACAGCCAAGAGACCCAGTACTTC.

This clonotype appeared many times. The rearrangement joins TRBV24-1 to TRBJ1-2; 7 bases are shared with TRBD1. The V gene's germline CDR1 is KGHDR and CDR2 SFDVKD. Germline trimming cut 6 bases from V and 2 bases from J; bases unmatched to any gene: 2. CDR3 length equals 13 residues. This CDR3 reads CATSLGQNYGYTF. Here the CDR3 DNA reads TGTGCCACCAGTCTGGGACAGAACTATGGCTACACCTTC.

The V gene is TRBV20-1, the J gene TRBJ2-1; 8 nucleotides agree with TRBD1. The CDR3 is made up of 14 amino acids. J was trimmed by 4 bases and V by 0 bases; bases with no gene match: 2. In germline, CDR1 is DFQATT, CDR2 SNEGSKA (reference sequence). The CDR3 reads CSAREGQVYNEQFF. The CDR3 DNA reads as TGCAGTGCTAGAGAGGGACAGGTGTACAATGAGCAGTTCTTC.

This clonotype was found many times. J is TRBJ1-1 and V is TRBV11-1; weak D call: TRBD1 (5 bases). The CDR3 extends over 15 amino acids. Germline V gene sequence: CDR1 SGHAT, CDR2 FQDESV (reference sequence). The germline V and J ends were trimmed by 2 bases and 5 bases, with 15 bases remaining between them. In nucleotides, the CDR3 is TGTGCCAGCAGCTTATCCCGGGGGAGAGGTACTGAAGCTTTCTTT. The encoded protein is CASSLSRGRGTEAFF.

The V gene is TRBV5-1, the J gene TRBJ1-6; tentative D call: TRBD1 (6 bases). CDR3 size: 14 residues. V lost 4 bases, J lost 7 bases, and 12 bases lay in between. Germline CDR1 and CDR2: SGHRS and YFSETQ. The CDR3 DNA reads TGCGCCAGCAGCAGGACAGCAACCAATTCACCCCTCCACTTT. Translated, it gives CASSRTATNSPLHF.

For this clonotype: A read error is possible here, since a much larger clone lies one base away. The rearrangement links TRBV30 to TRBJ2-7, with a possible D match to TRBD1 (6 bases). In germline, CDR1 is GTSNPN, CDR2 SVGIG (reference sequence). The V end was cut by 5 bases, the J end by 2 bases, with 16 bases between. This CDR3 is 14 amino acids long. The CDR3 bases are TGTGCCTGGGAGGGGGACGGACGAACCTACGAGCAGTACTTC. It yields the protein CAWEGDGRTYEQYF.

This clonotype was seen ten or more times. The chain combines TRBV6-1 with TRBJ2-3; D is possibly TRBD2 (6 bases). The CDR3 sequence is 15 residues long. Per germline, CDR1 MNHNS and CDR2 SASEGT. V lost 5 bases and J lost 0, with 12 bases in between. CDR3 protein: CASSYSGTSTDTQYF. CDR3 in DNA: TGTGCCAGCAGTTACTCCGGGACTAGCACAGATACGCAGTATTTT.

On this clonotype itself: This may stem from a read error, because a much larger clone lies one nucleotide away. The gene calls are TRBV29-1 and TRBJ2-3, with 11 bases matching TRBD2. The V and J ends lost 4 bases and 4 bases, in that order; junction bases with no gene match: 10. In germline, CDR1 is SQVTM, CDR2 ANQGSEA. This CDR3 has 16 amino acids. CDR3 nucleotide sequence: TGCAGCGTTGGCGGGGCTAGCGGGAGGTTCGCAGATACGCAGTATTTT. Translating it yields CSVGGASGRFADTQYF.

The count of this clonotype is one. This chain uses TRBV20-1 with TRBJ1-1, with no clear D. The germline V gene encodes CDR1 DFQATT and CDR2 SNEGSKA (reference sequence). With 4 bases removed from V and 0 bases from J, the gap between germline ends came to 12 bases. The CDR3 runs 14 residues. The CDR3 region has the DNA TGCAGTGCTATTGGGTACAGCTTGAACACTGAAGCTTTCTTT. This translates into CSAIGYSLNTEAFF.

The rearrangement joins TRBV5-1 to TRBJ2-1, with a possible D match to TRBD2 (5 bases). Germline lookup yields CDR1 SGHRS and CDR2 YFSETQ. This CDR3 has 14 amino acids. Trimming took off 0 bases at V and 9 bases at J, with 13 bases between the two ends. This chain's CDR3 is CASSLAPGMSEQFF. CDR3 nucleotides: TGCGCCAGCAGCTTGGCACCGGGGATGAGTGAGCAGTTCTTC.

This clonotype was counted many times. This chain connects TRBV6-2 or TRBV6-3 to TRBJ2-7, with 9 bases identical to TRBD2. CDR1 is MNHEY, CDR2 SVGEGT, per germline. This CDR3 region has 15 residues. Losses at the gene ends were 4 bases for V and 4 bases for J; bases not matched to a gene: 8. The CDR3 nucleotides are TGTGCCAGCAGTTTTCTAGCGGGACAAGTTTACGAGCAGTACTTC. This sequence encodes CASSFLAGQVYEQYF.

This clonotype was picked up a small number of times. The CDR3 carries no conserved terminal phenylalanine or tryptophan, so it likely arises from a read error. The CDR3 region is CASSLGQTYGYTL. The CDR3, as DNA: TGTGCCAGCAGTTTAGGGCAGACCTATGGCTACACCCTC. The rearrangement uses TRBV12-3 or TRBV12-4 and TRBJ1-2, with D hard to call. The length of the CDR3 is 13 residues. V lost 1 base, J lost 4 bases, and 7 bases lay in between.

With regard to this clonotype: Given a much more abundant clone one base away, this may be a read error. The rearrangement uses TRBV28 and TRBJ2-1; D is undetermined. Looked up from germline, CDR1 is MDHEN and CDR2 is SYDVKM. There are 13 residues in the CDR3. The CDR3 region has the DNA TGTACCAGCAGATCACACGGGCTCAATGAGCAGTTCTTC. It encodes CTSRSHGLNEQFF. Using reference TRBV28 and TRBJ2-1 for the parts outside the CDR3, the full variable domain is DVKVTQSSRYLVKRTGEKVFLECVQDMDHENMFWYRQDPGLGLRLIYFSYDVKMKEKGDIPEGYSVSREKKERFSLILESASTNQTSMYLCTSRSHGLNEQFFGPGTRLTVL.

This clonotype was seen just once. V gene TRBV2 combines with J gene TRBJ2-1; 9 bases fit TRBD2. The CDR3 is 15 residues long. Looked up from germline, CDR1 is SNHLY and CDR2 is FYNNEI. V was pared by 3 bases and J by 6 bases, with 6 bases of the junction left unmatched. The CDR3 protein is CASSEETSGANEQFF. CDR3 bases: TGTGCCAGCAGTGAGGAGACTAGCGGTGCCAATGAGCAGTTCTTC.

Notes on this clonotype: This may arise from a read error, as a much more abundant clone is one base away. The chain combines TRBV2 with TRBJ2-7; tentatively, D is TRBD2 (5 bases). The V gene's germline CDR1 is SNHLY and CDR2 FYNNEI. V gave up 7 bases and J gave up 2 bases, with 18 bases separating them. The CDR3 is 15 amino acids. The CDR3 coding sequence is TGTGCCAGCAACTCTGGTAGTAGCGCCCCCTACGAGCAGTACTTC. It specifies CASNSGSSAPYEQYF.

This rearrangement joins TRBV20-1 to TRBJ1-5, with 7 bases aligning to TRBD1. CDR3 length equals 16 residues. Germline CDR1 and CDR2: DFQATT and SNEGSKA (reference sequence). V lost 0 bases and J lost 5; bases outside the gene matches: 10. Written as DNA, the CDR3 is TGCAGTGCTAGAGATATTGACAGGGCGGGGGATCAGCCCCAGCATTTT. Protein: CSARDIDRAGDQPQHF.

The table lists this clonotype with many counts. This rearrangement joins TRBV28 to TRBJ2-5; no clear D. Per the germline V gene, CDR1 is MDHEN and CDR2 is SYDVKM. V was cut by 1 base and J by 5 bases, with 11 bases left in between. This CDR3 is built from 14 residues. CDR3 DNA sequence: TGTGCCAGCAGTTTATCAAGGTTACTGGAGACCCAGTACTTC. This encodes CASSLSRLLETQYF.

Ten or more counts support this clonotype. V and J are TRBV5-1 and TRBJ2-1; the match to TRBD2 covers 12 bases. V was pared by 7 bases and J by 8 bases, with 13 bases of the junction left unmatched. The CDR3 consists of 16 residues. In germline, CDR1 is SGHRS, CDR2 YFSETQ. The CDR3 nucleotides are TGCGCCAGCGGCCTCTTACTAGCGGGAGGTGGAGATGAGCAGTTCTTC. Translating it yields CASGLLLAGGGDEQFF.

This clonotype appeared once. A much larger clone is a single base away; this may be a read error. In this CDR3 the conserved last residue, phenylalanine or tryptophan, is missing, so a read error is likely. The V call is TRBV28, the J call TRBJ2-7; possibly TRBD2 for D (5 bases). Germline CDR1 and CDR2: MDHEN and SYDVKM. Deletions cut 8 bases from V and 1 base from J, with 18 bases between. The CDR3 has 15 amino acids. CDR3 DNA: TGTGCCAGCGGGTCCCGGGGTATCGGGTCCTACGAGCAGTACCTC. It specifies CASGSRGIGSYEQYL.

The chain uses TRBV10-3 and TRBJ2-7; TRBD2 aligns across 8 bases. The germline CDR1 and CDR2 sequences are ENHRY and SYGVKD. After removal of 5 bases from V and 5 bases from J, the junction contained 5 bases not matched to a gene. The CDR3 is 13 residues long. CDR3 nucleotides: TGTGCCATCAGTAGCGGGAGAGGTGACGAGCAGTACTTC. Protein product: CAISSGRGDEQYF.

This clonotype was detected many times. The rearrangement joins TRBV12-5 to TRBJ2-3; D unresolved. Trimming left V 2 bases short and J 2 bases short, with 8 bases between. Germline V CDR1 and CDR2: LGHNT, FRNRAP. This CDR3 comprises 14 residues. CDR3 sequence reads: CASGLYSPTDTQYF. CDR3 DNA: TGTGCTAGTGGTTTGTACAGCCCCACAGATACGCAGTATTTT.

This clonotype was observed many times. The CDR3 reads CASSYDRDSKQYF. The DNA of the CDR3 is TGTGCCAGCAGTTACGACAGGGACTCCAAGCAGTACTTC. The chain recombines TRBV6-5 with TRBJ2-7; D may be TRBD1 (7 bases). The germline V gene has CDR1 MNHEY and CDR2 SVGAGI. The CDR3 is made up of 13 amino acids. The V and J ends lost 2 bases and 8 bases respectively, with 13 bases between them.